This T cell receptor beta chain was identified in a study of blood T cell repertoires in COVID-19. The CDR3 length is 14 residues. Germline CDR1 and CDR2: PRHDT and FYEKMQ (reference sequence). V was clipped by 4 bases and J by 8 bases; unmatched bases: 7. The table came from immunoSEQ multiplex PCR; TCRdb's copy has only in-frame clones and leaves some out. The data show about 380,000 clones, 89% seen once. This sequence originates from a man in his forties with acute or convalescent COVID-19. Sequencing was performed on peripheral blood. The genes are TRBV13 and TRBJ1-2; 10 bases are shared with TRBD1. The CDR3 DNA follows: TGTGCCAGCAGCTCTGGGACAGGGGCCTACGGCTACACCTTC. Its translation: CASSSGTGAYGYTF.